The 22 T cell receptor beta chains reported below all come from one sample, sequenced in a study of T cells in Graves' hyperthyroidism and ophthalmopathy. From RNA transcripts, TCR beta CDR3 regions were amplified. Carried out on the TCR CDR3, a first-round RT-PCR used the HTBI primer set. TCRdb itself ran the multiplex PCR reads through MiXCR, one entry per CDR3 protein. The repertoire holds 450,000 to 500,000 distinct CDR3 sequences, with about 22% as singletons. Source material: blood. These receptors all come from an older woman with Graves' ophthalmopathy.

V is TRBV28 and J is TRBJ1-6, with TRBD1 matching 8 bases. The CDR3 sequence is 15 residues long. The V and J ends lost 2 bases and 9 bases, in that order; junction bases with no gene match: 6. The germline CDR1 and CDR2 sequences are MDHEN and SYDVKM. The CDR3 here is CASSLPTGEGSPLHF. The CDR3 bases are TGTGCCAGCAGTTTACCGACAGGGGAGGGTTCACCCCTCCACTTT.

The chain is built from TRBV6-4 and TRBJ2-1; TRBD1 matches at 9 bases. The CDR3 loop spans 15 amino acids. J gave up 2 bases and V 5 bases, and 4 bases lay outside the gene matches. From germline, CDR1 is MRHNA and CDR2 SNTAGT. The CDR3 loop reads CASSYGQGPYNEQFF. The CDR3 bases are TGTGCCAGCAGTTACGGACAGGGGCCCTACAATGAGCAGTTCTTC.

CDR3 amino acids: CAWSRTGDTEAFF. The CDR3 nucleotides are TGTGCCTGGAGTAGGACGGGGGATACTGAAGCTTTCTTT. This chain links TRBV30 with TRBJ1-1; a weak D match, TRBD1 (5 bases). The CDR3 is 13 residues long. V lost 2 bases to trimming and J lost 5 bases, with 12 bases between them. In germline, CDR1 is GTSNPN, CDR2 SVGIG (reference sequence).

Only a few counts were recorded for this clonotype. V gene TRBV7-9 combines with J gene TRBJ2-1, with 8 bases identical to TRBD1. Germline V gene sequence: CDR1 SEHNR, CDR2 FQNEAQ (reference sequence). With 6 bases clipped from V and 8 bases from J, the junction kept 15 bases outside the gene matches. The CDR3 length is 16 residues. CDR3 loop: CASSRQSGQAIDEQFF. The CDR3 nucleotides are TGTGCCAGCAGTCGCCAATCGGGACAGGCTATCGATGAGCAGTTCTTC.

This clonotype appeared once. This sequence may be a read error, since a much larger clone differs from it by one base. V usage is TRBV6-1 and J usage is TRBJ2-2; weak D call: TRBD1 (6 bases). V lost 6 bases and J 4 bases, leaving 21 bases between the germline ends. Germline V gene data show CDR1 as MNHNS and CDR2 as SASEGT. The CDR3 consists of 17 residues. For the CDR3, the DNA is TGTGCCAGCAGAGGCGCGAGGGACATGGGGCGCACCGGGGAGCTGTTTTTT. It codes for CASRGARDMGRTGELFF.

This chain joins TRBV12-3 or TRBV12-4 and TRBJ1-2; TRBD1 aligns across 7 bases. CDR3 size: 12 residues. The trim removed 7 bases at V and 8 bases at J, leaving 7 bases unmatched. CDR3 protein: CASKRGLEGYTF. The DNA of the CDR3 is TGTGCCAGCAAAAGGGGGCTGGAGGGCTACACCTTC.

For the CDR3, the DNA is TGTGCCAGCAGCCCACGGGAGGCGGGAGGGCCGAGAGATACGCAGTATTTT. Residues: CASSPREAGGPRDTQYF. The genes are TRBV6-4 and TRBJ2-3, with TRBD2 identical over 9 bases. The trim removed 6 bases at V and 5 bases at J, leaving 15 bases unmatched. The CDR3 length is 17 residues. The germline V gene encodes CDR1 MRHNA and CDR2 SNTAGT.

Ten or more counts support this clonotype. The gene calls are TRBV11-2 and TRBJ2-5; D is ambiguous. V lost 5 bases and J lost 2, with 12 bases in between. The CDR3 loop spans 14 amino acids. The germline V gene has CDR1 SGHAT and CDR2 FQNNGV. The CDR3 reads CASSRSRAQETQYF. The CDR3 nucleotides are TGTGCCAGCAGCCGATCACGGGCACAAGAGACCCAGTACTTC.

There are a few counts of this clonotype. The CDR3 nucleotides are TGTGCCAGCAGTTACTTGGGATCTGGTGTCCTGAGGTCCTACGAGCAGTACTTC. The encoded protein is CASSYLGSGVLRSYEQYF. The chain has TRBV6-2 or TRBV6-3 and TRBJ2-7; D call uncertain. This CDR3 region has 18 residues. Germline V gene data show CDR1 as MNHEY and CDR2 as SVGEGT. The V end lost 1 base, the J end lost 1 base, and 20 bases lay between the germline ends.

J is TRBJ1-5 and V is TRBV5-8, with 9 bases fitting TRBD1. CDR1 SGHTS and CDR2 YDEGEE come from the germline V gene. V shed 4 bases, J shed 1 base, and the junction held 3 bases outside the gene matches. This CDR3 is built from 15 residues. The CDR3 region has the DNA TGTGCCAGCAGCCGGACAGGGGAGAGCAATCAGCCCCAGCATTTT. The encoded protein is CASSRTGESNQPQHF.

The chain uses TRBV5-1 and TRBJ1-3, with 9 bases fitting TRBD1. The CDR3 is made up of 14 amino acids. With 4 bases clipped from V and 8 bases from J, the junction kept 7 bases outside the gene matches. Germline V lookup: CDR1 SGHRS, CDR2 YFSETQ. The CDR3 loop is CASSKGQGLDTIYF. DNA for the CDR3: TGCGCCAGCAGCAAGGGACAGGGTCTGGACACCATATATTTT.

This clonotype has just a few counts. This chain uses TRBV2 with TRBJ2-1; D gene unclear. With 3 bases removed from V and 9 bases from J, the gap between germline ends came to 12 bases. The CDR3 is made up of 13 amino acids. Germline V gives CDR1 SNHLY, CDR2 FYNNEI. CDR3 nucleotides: TGTGCCAGCAGTGATCTTCCAAACCGTGAGCAGTTCTTC. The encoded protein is CASSDLPNREQFF.

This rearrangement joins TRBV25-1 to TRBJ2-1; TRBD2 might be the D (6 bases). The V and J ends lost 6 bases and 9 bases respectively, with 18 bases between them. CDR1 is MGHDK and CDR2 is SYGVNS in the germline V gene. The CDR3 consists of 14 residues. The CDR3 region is CASSSGGGMTEQFF. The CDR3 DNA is TGTGCCAGCAGCTCGGGTGGCGGGATGACTGAGCAGTTCTTC.

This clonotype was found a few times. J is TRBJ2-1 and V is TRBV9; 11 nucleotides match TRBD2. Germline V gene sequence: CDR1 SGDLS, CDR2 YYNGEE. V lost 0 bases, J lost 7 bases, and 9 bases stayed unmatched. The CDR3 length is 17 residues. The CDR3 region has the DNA TGTGCCAGCAGCGTAGATTTCTCGACTAGCGGGAATAATGAGCAGTTCTTC. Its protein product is CASSVDFSTSGNNEQFF.

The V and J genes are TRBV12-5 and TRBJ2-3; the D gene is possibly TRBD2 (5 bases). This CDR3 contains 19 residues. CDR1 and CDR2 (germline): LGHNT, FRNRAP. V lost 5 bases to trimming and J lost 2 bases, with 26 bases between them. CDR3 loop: CASGPPRVTSSFLTDTQYF. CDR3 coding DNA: TGTGCTAGTGGTCCTCCTAGGGTTACTAGTTCCTTCCTCACAGATACGCAGTATTTT.

The CDR3 protein is CAISDGEVTEAFF. As DNA, the CDR3 is TGTGCCATCAGTGACGGGGAAGTCACTGAAGCTTTCTTT. The chain links TRBV10-3 to TRBJ1-1; D is undetermined. The CDR3 extends over 13 amino acids. The V gene lost 3 bases and the J gene lost 4 bases, with 9 bases spanning the gap. Per germline, CDR1 ENHRY and CDR2 SYGVKD.

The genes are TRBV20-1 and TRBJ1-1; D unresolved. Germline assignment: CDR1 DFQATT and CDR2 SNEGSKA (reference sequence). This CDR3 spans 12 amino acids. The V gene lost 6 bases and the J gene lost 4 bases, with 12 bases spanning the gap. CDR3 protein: CSAPKQSTEAFF. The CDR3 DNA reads TGCAGTGCCCCCAAACAGAGCACTGAAGCTTTCTTT.

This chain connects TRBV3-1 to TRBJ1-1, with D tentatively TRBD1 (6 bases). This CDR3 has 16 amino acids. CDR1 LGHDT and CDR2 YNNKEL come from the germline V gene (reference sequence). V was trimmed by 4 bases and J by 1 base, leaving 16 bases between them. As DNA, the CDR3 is TGTGCCAGCAGCCTCCTGGTGGGGGGGGCGAACACTGAAGCTTTCTTT. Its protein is CASSLLVGGANTEAFF.

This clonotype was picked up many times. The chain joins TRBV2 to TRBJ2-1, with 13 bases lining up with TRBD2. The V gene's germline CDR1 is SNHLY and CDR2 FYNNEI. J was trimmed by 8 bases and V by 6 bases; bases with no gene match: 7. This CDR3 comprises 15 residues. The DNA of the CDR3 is TGTGCCAGCAGGCGACTAGCGGGGGGCTGGGATGAGCAGTTCTTC. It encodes CASRRLAGGWDEQFF.

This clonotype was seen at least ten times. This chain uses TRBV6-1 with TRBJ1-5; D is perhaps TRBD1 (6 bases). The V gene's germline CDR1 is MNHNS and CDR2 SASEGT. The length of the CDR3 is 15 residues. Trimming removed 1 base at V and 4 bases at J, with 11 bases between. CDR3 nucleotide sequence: TGTGCCAGCAGTGAAGGGACAGTGGTAAATCAGCCCCAGCATTTT. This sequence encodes CASSEGTVVNQPQHF.

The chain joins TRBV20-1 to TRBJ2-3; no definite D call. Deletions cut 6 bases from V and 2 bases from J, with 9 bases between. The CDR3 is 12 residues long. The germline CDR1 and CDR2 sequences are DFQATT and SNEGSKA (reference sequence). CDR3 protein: CSAIEFTDTQYF. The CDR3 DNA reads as TGCAGTGCAATAGAGTTCACAGATACGCAGTATTTT.

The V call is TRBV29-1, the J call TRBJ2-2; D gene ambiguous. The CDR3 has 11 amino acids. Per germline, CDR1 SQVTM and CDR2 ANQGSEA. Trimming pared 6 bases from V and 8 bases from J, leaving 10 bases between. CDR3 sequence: CSVLILGELFF. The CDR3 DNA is TGCAGCGTCCTTATCCTGGGGGAGCTGTTTTTT.